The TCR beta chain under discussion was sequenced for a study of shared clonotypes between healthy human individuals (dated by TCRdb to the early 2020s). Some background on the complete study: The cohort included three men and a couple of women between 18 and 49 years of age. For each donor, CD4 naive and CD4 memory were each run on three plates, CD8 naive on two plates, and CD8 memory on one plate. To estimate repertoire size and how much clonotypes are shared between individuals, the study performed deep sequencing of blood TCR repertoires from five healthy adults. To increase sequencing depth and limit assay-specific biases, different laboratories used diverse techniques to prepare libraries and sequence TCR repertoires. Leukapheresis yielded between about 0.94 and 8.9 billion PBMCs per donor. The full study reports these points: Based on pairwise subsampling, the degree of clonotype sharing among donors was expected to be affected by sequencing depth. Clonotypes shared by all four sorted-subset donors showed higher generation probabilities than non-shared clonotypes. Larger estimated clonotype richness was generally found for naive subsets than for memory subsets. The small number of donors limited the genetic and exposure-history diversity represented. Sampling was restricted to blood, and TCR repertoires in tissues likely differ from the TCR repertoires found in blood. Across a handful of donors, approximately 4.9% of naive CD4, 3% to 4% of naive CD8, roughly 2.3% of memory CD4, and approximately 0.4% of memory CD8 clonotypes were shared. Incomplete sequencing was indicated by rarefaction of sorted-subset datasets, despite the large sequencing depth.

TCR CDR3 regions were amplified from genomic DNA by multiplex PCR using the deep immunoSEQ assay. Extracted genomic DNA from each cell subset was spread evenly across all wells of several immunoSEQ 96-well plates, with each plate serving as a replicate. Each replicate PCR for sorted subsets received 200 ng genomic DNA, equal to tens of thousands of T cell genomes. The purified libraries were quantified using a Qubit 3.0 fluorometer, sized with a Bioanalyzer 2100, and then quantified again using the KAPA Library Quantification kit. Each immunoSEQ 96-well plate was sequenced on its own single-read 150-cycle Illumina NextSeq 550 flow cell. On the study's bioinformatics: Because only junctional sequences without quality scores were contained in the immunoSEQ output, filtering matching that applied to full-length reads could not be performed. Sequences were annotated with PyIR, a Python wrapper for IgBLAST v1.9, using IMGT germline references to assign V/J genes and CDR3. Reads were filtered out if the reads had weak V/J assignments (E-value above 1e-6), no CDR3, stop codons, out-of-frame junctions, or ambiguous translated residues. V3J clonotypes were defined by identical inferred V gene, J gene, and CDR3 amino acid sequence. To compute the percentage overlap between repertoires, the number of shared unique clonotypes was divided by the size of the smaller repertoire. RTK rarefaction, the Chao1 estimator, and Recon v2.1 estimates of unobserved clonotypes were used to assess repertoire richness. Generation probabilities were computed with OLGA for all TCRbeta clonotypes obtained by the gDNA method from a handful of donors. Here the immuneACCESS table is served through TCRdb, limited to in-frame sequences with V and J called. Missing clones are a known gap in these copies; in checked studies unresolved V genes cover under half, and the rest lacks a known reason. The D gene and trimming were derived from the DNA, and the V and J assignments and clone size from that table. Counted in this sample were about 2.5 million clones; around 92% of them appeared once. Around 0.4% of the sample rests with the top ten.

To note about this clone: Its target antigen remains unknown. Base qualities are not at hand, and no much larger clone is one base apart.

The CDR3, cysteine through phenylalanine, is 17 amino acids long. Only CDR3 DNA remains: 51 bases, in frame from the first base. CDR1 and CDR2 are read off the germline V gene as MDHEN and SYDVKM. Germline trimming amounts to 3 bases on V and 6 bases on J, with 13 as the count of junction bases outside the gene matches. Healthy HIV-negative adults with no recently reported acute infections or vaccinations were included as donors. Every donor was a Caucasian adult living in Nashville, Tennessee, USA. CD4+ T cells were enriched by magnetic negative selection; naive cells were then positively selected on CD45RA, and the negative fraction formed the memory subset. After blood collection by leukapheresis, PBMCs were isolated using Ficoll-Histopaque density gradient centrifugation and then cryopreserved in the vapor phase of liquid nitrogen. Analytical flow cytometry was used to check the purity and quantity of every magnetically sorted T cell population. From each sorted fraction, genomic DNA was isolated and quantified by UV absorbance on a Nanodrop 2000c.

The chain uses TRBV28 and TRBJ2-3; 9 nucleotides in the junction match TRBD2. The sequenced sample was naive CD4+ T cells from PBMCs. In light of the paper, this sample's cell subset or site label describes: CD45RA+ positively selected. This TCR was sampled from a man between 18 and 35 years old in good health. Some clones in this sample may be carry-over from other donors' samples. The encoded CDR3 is CASSFGIAGASLDTQYF. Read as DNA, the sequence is TGTGCCAGCAGTTTTGGTATAGCGGGGGCCTCCCTGGATACGCAGTATTTT.